This T cell receptor beta chain was profiled in a study of T cells after yellow fever vaccination. Study conclusions and caveats: Most clones from primary vaccination resurfaced after the booster (about 95% CD4, about 91% CD8). Although the secondary response was weaker, it peaked faster, at day 5 versus 15.

The sample holds a few counts of this clonotype. Its matching antigen is unknown. Production of TCR cDNA was by 5'RACE template switching, which also added a universal primer site and UMIs. TCRdb analysed the 5' RACE reads with MiXCR anew, one entry per CDR3 protein. The table lists around 340,000 distinct CDR3 sequences, approximately 12% of them singletons, with roughly 3% in the top ten. The CDR3 loop spans 14 amino acids. Germline V gene sequence: CDR1 SGDLS, CDR2 YYNGEE. V was pared by 6 bases and J by 7 bases, with 10 bases of the junction left unmatched. The gene calls are TRBV9 and TRBJ1-1, with 9 bases identical to TRBD1. The sample in question was CD4+ T cells sorted from PBMCs, obtained 15 days after the yellow fever booster vaccination. The origin of this receptor is a man younger than 35 who received the YFV17D yellow fever vaccine. The CDR3 here is CASTRQGVEGEAFF. The CDR3 DNA follows: TGTGCCAGCACTCGACAGGGGGTGGAGGGTGAAGCTTTCTTT. The variable domain in full, completed from reference TRBV9 and TRBJ1-1, reads DSGVTQTPKHLITATGQRVTLRCSPRSGDLSVYWYQQSLDQGLQFLIQYYNGEERAKGNILERFSAQQFPDLHSELNLSSLELGDSALYFCASTRQGVEGEAFFGQGTRLTVV.